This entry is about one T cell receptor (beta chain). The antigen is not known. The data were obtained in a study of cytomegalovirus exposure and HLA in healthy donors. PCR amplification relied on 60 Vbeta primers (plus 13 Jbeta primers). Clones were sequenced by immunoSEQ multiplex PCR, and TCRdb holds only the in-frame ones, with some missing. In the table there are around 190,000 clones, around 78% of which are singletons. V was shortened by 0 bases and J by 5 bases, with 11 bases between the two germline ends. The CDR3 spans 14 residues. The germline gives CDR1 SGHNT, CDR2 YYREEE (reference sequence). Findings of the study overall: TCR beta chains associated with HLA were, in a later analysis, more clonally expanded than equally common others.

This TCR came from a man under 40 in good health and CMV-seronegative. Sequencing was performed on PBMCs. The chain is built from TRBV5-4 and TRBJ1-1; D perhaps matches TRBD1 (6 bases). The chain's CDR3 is CASSLERGGTEAFF. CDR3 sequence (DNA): TGTGCCAGCAGCTTGGAAAGGGGGGGGACTGAAGCTTTCTTT. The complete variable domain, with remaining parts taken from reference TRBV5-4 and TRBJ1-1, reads ETGVTQSPTHLIKTRGQQVTLRCSSQSGHNTVSWYQQALGQGPQFIFQYYREEENGRGNFPPRFSGLQFPNYSSELNVNALELDDSALYLCASSLERGGTEAFFGQGTRLTVV.